The 26 T cell receptor beta chains below were found in one sample sequenced in a study of cytomegalovirus exposure and HLA in healthy donors. PCR used 60 Vbeta primers and 13 Jbeta primers. Libraries were prepared by immunoSEQ multiplex PCR; TCRdb keeps only in-frame clonotypes and omits some of them. The clone table shows 100,000 to 150,000 clones, with the ten largest holding about 1.6%. The sequenced sample consisted of PBMCs. All receptors derive from a woman aged 40 to 50 in good health and CMV-seronegative.

This sequence joins TRBV5-1 and TRBJ2-3; tentatively, D is TRBD1 (6 bases). This CDR3 is built from 13 residues. The V end was cut by 6 bases, the J end by 1 base, with 9 bases between. Germline V gene data show CDR1 as SGHRS and CDR2 as YFSETQ. CDR3 sequence (DNA): TGCGCCAGCATGGCAGGGGGCACAGATACGCAGTATTTT. This sequence encodes CASMAGGTDTQYF.

The chain uses TRBV9 and TRBJ2-7; 7 positions match TRBD1. This CDR3 comprises 15 residues. With V trimmed by 0 bases and J by 6 bases, 9 bases remained unmatched. CDR1 is SGDLS, CDR2 YYNGEE, per germline. This chain's CDR3 is CASSVGGRGRGEQYF. CDR3 nucleotide sequence: TGTGCCAGCAGCGTAGGAGGAAGGGGGCGAGGCGAGCAGTACTTC.

The chain couples TRBV5-8 to TRBJ2-5; the D is unclear. Trimming took 4 bases from V and 5 from J, leaving 9 bases between them. Germline CDR1 SGHTS, CDR2 YDEGEE. This CDR3 comprises 12 residues. CDR3 protein: CASSPLRETQYF. The CDR3 nucleotides read TGTGCCAGCAGCCCCTTGAGGGAGACCCAGTACTTC.

The chain is built from TRBV9 and TRBJ1-3, with D perhaps matching TRBD1 (5 bases). CDR1 SGDLS and CDR2 YYNGEE come from the germline V gene. The CDR3 sequence is 16 residues long. V was clipped by 4 bases and J by 0 bases, with 14 bases between them. The CDR3 region is CASSPTASSSGNTIYF. CDR3 nucleotide sequence: TGTGCCAGCAGCCCGACAGCTTCGAGCTCTGGAAACACCATATATTTT.

This chain joins TRBV5-1 and TRBJ2-6; TRBD1 matches at 9 bases. Per the germline V gene, CDR1 is SGHRS and CDR2 is YFSETQ. The V gene end was trimmed by 4 bases and the J gene end by 0 bases; junction bases not matched to a gene: 20. This CDR3 comprises 22 residues. The CDR3 loop is CASSLLSRDRVVISSGANVLTF. For the CDR3, the DNA is TGCGCCAGCAGCCTTCTCTCCCGGGACAGGGTAGTTATCAGCTCTGGGGCCAACGTCCTGACTTTC.

The V and J genes are TRBV10-3 and TRBJ2-7; D possibly corresponds to TRBD1 (5 bases). The CDR3 length is 12 residues. CDR1 is ENHRY, CDR2 SYGVKD, per germline. V lost 3 bases and J lost 9, with 12 bases in between. CDR3 region: CAISENGQGQYV. CDR3 bases: TGTGCCATCAGTGAAAATGGGCAGGGGCAGTACGTC.

The chain combines TRBV7-2 with TRBJ1-2; D might be TRBD1 (6 bases). Looked up from germline, CDR1 is SGHTA and CDR2 is FQGNSA. The CDR3 contains 14 residues. V lost 6 bases and J 2 bases, leaving 13 bases between the germline ends. DNA for the CDR3: TGTGCCAGCAGTACACAGGGCGGCAACTATGGCTACACCTTC. It translates to CASSTQGGNYGYTF. Using reference TRBV7-2 and TRBJ1-2 for the parts outside the CDR3, the full variable domain is GAGVSQSPSNKVTEKGKDVELRCDPISGHTALYWYRQSLGQGLEFLIYFQGNSAPDKSGLPSDRFSAERTGGSVSTLTIQRTQQEDSAVYLCASSTQGGNYGYTFGSGTRLTVV.

This chain connects TRBV28 to TRBJ2-7, with D possibly TRBD2 on 5 matching bases. V shed 2 bases and J shed 5 bases, with 16 bases lying between them. Germline CDR1 is MDHEN and CDR2 is SYDVKM. This CDR3 region has 15 residues. In DNA, the CDR3 is TGTGCCAGCAGTTTAAGGGCTAGCCGGATCGACGAGCAGTACTTC. Translation: CASSLRASRIDEQYF.

Worth noting for this clone: Other DNA sequences from this sample encode an identical CDR3 as well. The CDR3 loop is CASSFLAGGYEQYF. The CDR3 DNA reads as TGTGCCAGCAGCTTTCTAGCGGGGGGGTACGAGCAGTACTTC. This chain links TRBV7-2 with TRBJ2-5, with TRBD2 matching over 12 bases. The J call may not be correct, given that the DNA end is closer to TRBJ2-7. This CDR3 contains 14 residues. The germline gives CDR1 SGHTA, CDR2 FQGNSA.

The chain employs TRBV27 and TRBJ2-6; possible D gene TRBD2, 6 bases. Trimming pared 7 bases from V and 1 base from J, leaving 23 bases between. The length of the CDR3 is 19 residues. Germline V gene lookup returns CDR1 MNHEY and CDR2 SMNVEV (reference sequence). In DNA form, the CDR3 reads TGTGCCAGCACCCTAAAACCGGGGGTCCCTCAATCTGGGGCCAACGTCCTGACTTTC. The encoded protein is CASTLKPGVPQSGANVLTF.

This chain joins TRBV7-9 and TRBJ1-5; D is unclear. This CDR3 has 14 residues. Germline CDR1 SEHNR, CDR2 FQNEAQ (reference sequence). V was trimmed by 1 base and J by 3 bases, leaving 7 bases between them. The CDR3 protein is CASSLGGFNQPQHF. CDR3 nucleotides: TGTGCCAGCAGCTTAGGAGGGTTCAATCAGCCCCAGCATTTT.

The chain recombines TRBV6-4 with TRBJ2-3; 11 bases align to TRBD2. Unmatched junction bases numbered 9, after V lost 6 bases and J lost 1 base. CDR3 length equals 17 residues. Germline lookup yields CDR1 MRHNA and CDR2 SNTAGT. The CDR3 DNA is TGTGCCAGCAGCCCATTAGCGGGGGGGCCCGGCACAGATACGCAGTATTTT. Protein sequence: CASSPLAGGPGTDTQYF.

The chain is built from TRBV6-1 and TRBJ1-1, with a possible D match to TRBD1 (5 bases). Deletions cut 7 bases from V and 2 bases from J, with 14 bases between. CDR3 length equals 14 residues. CDR1 and CDR2 from the germline V gene are MNHNS and SASEGT. CDR3 bases: TGTGCCAGCACTCTCGGGGGGTACAACACTGAAGCTTTCTTT. Amino acids: CASTLGGYNTEAFF.

The chain recombines TRBV4-2 with TRBJ2-2, with 14 nucleotides matching TRBD2. Germline CDR1 is LGHNA and CDR2 is YNFKEQ. The trim removed 2 bases at V and 5 bases at J, leaving 10 bases unmatched. The CDR3 has 19 amino acids. CDR3 nucleotides: TGTGCCAGCAGCCAAAAGGGACTAGCGGGGGCCGGGGGAACCGGGGAGCTGTTTTTT. Its protein is CASSQKGLAGAGGTGELFF.

The chain recombines TRBV9 with TRBJ1-1; D unresolved. This CDR3 is built from 15 residues. Germline V lookup: CDR1 SGDLS, CDR2 YYNGEE. The V end lost 0 bases, the J end lost 0 bases, and 9 bases lay between the germline ends. The CDR3 loop reads CASSVGGGLNTEAFF. In DNA, the CDR3 is TGTGCCAGCAGCGTAGGCGGCGGGCTGAACACTGAAGCTTTCTTT.

V is TRBV28 and J is TRBJ1-3; 7 nucleotides line up with TRBD1. CDR3 length: 14 residues. Trimming removed 6 bases from V and 7 bases from J; junction bases left unmatched: 9. Germline V gene sequence: CDR1 MDHEN, CDR2 SYDVKM. The CDR3 bases are TGTGCCAGCAGCCCTCCAGACAGGGTGAACACCATATATTTT. As protein: CASSPPDRVNTIYF.

The rearrangement uses TRBV28 and TRBJ1-1; D is uncertain. The CDR3 totals 13 residues. The germline CDR1 and CDR2 sequences are MDHEN and SYDVKM. Trimming took off 10 bases at V and 2 bases at J, with 14 bases between the two ends. CDR3 sequence reads: CATHYSINTEAFF. CDR3 coding DNA: TGTGCCACTCACTACTCGATAAACACTGAAGCTTTCTTT. Full variable domain (remainder filled in from reference TRBV28 and TRBJ1-1): DVKVTQSSRYLVKRTGEKVFLECVQDMDHENMFWYRQDPGLGLRLIYFSYDVKMKEKGDIPEGYSVSREKKERFSLILESASTNQTSMYLCATHYSINTEAFFGQGTRLTVV.

This chain links TRBV2 with TRBJ2-3, with 9 positions matching TRBD2. Trimming removed 4 bases from V and 4 bases from J; junction bases left unmatched: 9. The CDR3 is 16 residues long. The germline V gene encodes CDR1 SNHLY and CDR2 FYNNEI. As DNA, the CDR3 is TGTGCCAGCAGTGCCCAAGGGCGGGGGGGCTCAGATACGCAGTATTTT. It yields the protein CASSAQGRGGSDTQYF.

DNA for the CDR3: TGTGCCAGCAAAAAAACTCGACAGGTCATGAACACTGAAGCTTTCTTT. Translation: CASKKTRQVMNTEAFF. The rearrangement joins TRBV6-6 to TRBJ1-1; D is perhaps TRBD1 (6 bases). Per the germline V gene, CDR1 is MNHNY and CDR2 is SVGAGI (reference sequence). V lost 7 bases and J lost 0, with 18 bases in between. This CDR3 contains 16 residues.

Here the CDR3 DNA reads TGTGCCAGCAGAGGGACAGTAGGTGGCTACACCTTC. Amino acid sequence: CASRGTVGGYTF. The chain joins TRBV6-1 to TRBJ1-2; 7 bases map to TRBD1. Germline CDR1 reads MNHNS; CDR2 reads SASEGT. The trim removed 6 bases at V and 7 bases at J, leaving 5 bases unmatched. This CDR3 is built from 12 residues.

This chain joins TRBV7-2 and TRBJ2-5, with TRBD2 as a possible D gene (5 bases). The CDR3 runs 15 residues. Germline CDR1 reads SGHTA; CDR2 reads FQGNSA. V gave up 0 bases and J gave up 2 bases, with 10 bases separating them. CDR3 sequence: CASSLAAGPQETQYF. The CDR3 DNA reads as TGTGCCAGCAGCTTAGCGGCGGGCCCGCAAGAGACCCAGTACTTC.

The genes are TRBV5-4 and TRBJ2-1, with D possibly TRBD2 on 6 matching bases. Trimming took off 0 bases at V and 5 bases at J, with 15 bases between the two ends. This CDR3 is 16 amino acids long. Germline V gene data show CDR1 as SGHNT and CDR2 as YYREEE (reference sequence). CDR3 nucleotide sequence: TGTGCCAGCAGCTTGGCCGGGGCTAGCGCGGACAATGAGCAGTTCTTC. Amino acids: CASSLAGASADNEQFF.

The chain is built from TRBV6-1 and TRBJ1-4; no firm D call. This CDR3 spans 14 amino acids. CDR1 and CDR2 (germline): MNHNS, SASEGT. V gave up 6 bases and J gave up 3 bases, with 11 bases separating them. The CDR3 protein is CASSGVVPNEKLFF. The CDR3, as DNA: TGTGCCAGCAGCGGGGTCGTTCCTAATGAAAAACTGTTTTTT.

The chain couples TRBV29-1 to TRBJ2-2, with 8 bases matching TRBD1. After removal of 4 bases from V and 5 bases from J, the junction contained 6 bases not matched to a gene. Germline-derived CDR1 and CDR2 are SQVTM and ANQGSEA. This CDR3 is 14 amino acids long. Here the CDR3 DNA reads TGCAGCGTTGCTCCGGGACAGGTGACCGGGGAGCTGTTTTTT. Its protein is CSVAPGQVTGELFF.

This rearrangement joins TRBV5-6 to TRBJ2-7; maybe TRBD1 (5 bases). V was clipped by 4 bases and J by 3 bases, with 14 bases between them. The CDR3 is 14 residues long. Germline V lookup: CDR1 SGHDT, CDR2 YYEEEE. The CDR3 loop is CASSPQGRLYEQYV. The CDR3 DNA is TGTGCCAGCAGCCCTCAGGGTCGCCTCTACGAGCAGTACGTC.

This rearrangement joins TRBV4-1 to TRBJ1-2, with 8 nucleotides matching TRBD1. J was trimmed by 1 base and V by 2 bases; bases with no gene match: 6. The germline V gene encodes CDR1 MGHRA and CDR2 YSYEKL. The CDR3 runs to 16 residues. CDR3 region: CASSQPRTGINYGYTF. DNA for the CDR3: TGCGCCAGCAGCCAACCCCGGACAGGGATTAACTATGGCTACACCTTC.